Presented here are 31 T cell receptor beta chains from one specimen sequenced in a study of T cell repertoires in cytomegalovirus infection. Antigens for these TCRs are unknown. TCRdb used MiXCR to reprocess the reads, holding one entry per CDR3 protein. Among around 900,000 distinct CDR3 sequences listed, roughly 30% were seen once. Sequencing used cultured CD8+ T cells from PBMCs, obtained from culture after CMV antigen stimulation. These receptor sequences come from a human donor in good health (CMV status not recorded). Some clones in this sample may be carry-over from other donors' samples.

The CDR3 coding sequence is TGTGCCAGCACCCCTGAATCAACCGGGGAGCTGTTTTTT. This sequence encodes CASTPESTGELFF. The chain carries TRBV4-2 and TRBJ2-2; D is unclear. The CDR3 is 13 amino acids. V was clipped by 7 bases and J by 5 bases, with 11 bases between them. CDR1 LGHNA and CDR2 YNFKEQ come from the germline V gene.

The J gene is TRBJ2-3, the V gene TRBV4-1; no reliable D call. V lost 0 bases and J 2 bases, leaving 6 bases between the germline ends. Germline V gene data show CDR1 as MGHRA and CDR2 as YSYEKL. CDR3 length equals 14 residues. The CDR3 region is CASSQEGITDTQYF. Here the CDR3 DNA reads TGCGCCAGCAGCCAAGAGGGTATCACAGATACGCAGTATTTT.

A few counts support this clonotype. The chain employs TRBV19 and TRBJ2-5; D may be TRBD2 (7 bases). The CDR3 has 15 residues. Germline assignment: CDR1 LNHDA and CDR2 SQIVND (reference sequence). V lost 4 bases to trimming and J lost 5 bases, with 17 bases between them. The chain's CDR3 is CASSNSWGGAETQYF. The CDR3 nucleotides read TGTGCCAGTAGTAACAGCTGGGGGGGCGCCGAGACCCAGTACTTC. The full variable domain, rest sourced from reference TRBV19 and TRBJ2-5, is DGGITQSPKYLFRKEGQNVTLSCEQNLNHDAMYWYRQDPGQGLRLIYYSQIVNDFQKGDIAEGYSVSREKKESFPLTVTSAQKNPTAFYLCASSNSWGGAETQYFGPGTRLLVL.

This clonotype was seen more than once but under ten times. The J gene is TRBJ2-1, the V gene TRBV6-1, with 12 bases identical to TRBD1. The CDR3 has 16 amino acids. Germline trimming cut 3 bases from V and 8 bases from J; bases unmatched to any gene: 8. Germline loops: CDR1 MNHNS, CDR2 SASEGT. CDR3 loop: CASSDRGTGGVDEQFF. DNA for the CDR3: TGTGCCAGCAGTGACCGGGGGACAGGGGGCGTAGATGAGCAGTTCTTC.

This chain joins TRBV4-3 and TRBJ2-1, with 10 bases that match TRBD2. CDR3 size: 17 residues. Losses at the gene ends were 2 bases for V and 4 bases for J; bases not matched to a gene: 8. CDR1 LGHNA and CDR2 YSLEER come from the germline V gene. CDR3 loop: CASSQLAGAKEYNEQFF. CDR3 DNA sequence: TGCGCCAGCAGCCAACTAGCGGGGGCCAAGGAATACAATGAGCAGTTCTTC.

The V call is TRBV6-2 or TRBV6-3, the J call TRBJ1-5, with no clear D. The V and J ends lost 2 bases and 1 base respectively, with 9 bases between them. The CDR3 runs 15 residues. Looked up from germline, CDR1 is MNHEY and CDR2 is SVGEGT. The CDR3 bases are TGTGCCAGCAGTTACGGCGGGATCAGCAATCAGCCCCAGCATTTT. Protein: CASSYGGISNQPQHF.

This clonotype was seen a handful of times. This chain uses TRBV27 with TRBJ1-1, with a possible D match to TRBD1 (6 bases). In germline, CDR1 is MNHEY, CDR2 SMNVEV (reference sequence). Trimming removed 0 bases from V and 8 bases from J, with 13 bases in between. This CDR3 is built from 14 residues. The DNA of the CDR3 is TGTGCCAGCAGTTTATCGGCGGGGGCCCCAGAAGCTTTCTTT. This translates into CASSLSAGAPEAFF.

The chain joins TRBV7-2 to TRBJ1-5; TRBD1 matches at 8 bases. J gave up 12 bases and V 0 bases, and 10 bases lay outside the gene matches. CDR3 size: 15 residues. Germline CDR1 SGHTA, CDR2 FQGNSA. The CDR3, as DNA: TGTGCCAGCAGCTTAGCTACAGGGGGAGCGGAGCTCCAGCATTTT. Protein sequence: CASSLATGGAELQHF.

J is TRBJ2-7 and V is TRBV11-3, with no clear D. The CDR3 covers 15 residues. Trimming left V 5 bases short and J 3 bases short, with 17 bases between. Germline V gene data show CDR1 as SGHNT and CDR2 as YENEEA. The DNA for the CDR3 is TGTGCCAGCAGCCCTTTCCATCAGACTTACTACGAGCAGTACGTC. Protein product: CASSPFHQTYYEQYV.

The gene calls are TRBV25-1 and TRBJ2-5; TRBD1 matches 11 bases. This CDR3 is built from 19 residues. CDR1 is MGHDK, CDR2 SYGVNS, per germline. The trim removed 0 bases at V and 4 bases at J, leaving 13 bases unmatched. The CDR3 bases are TGTGCCAGCAGTGAATATTCGTCCCGGGACAGGGGGGTACGAGAGACCCAGTACTTC. Residues: CASSEYSSRDRGVRETQYF.

At least ten counts were recorded for this clonotype. The junction departs from the called germline gene at one end, perhaps through a read error. This rearrangement joins TRBV7-3 to TRBJ2-1, with D possibly TRBD1 on 6 matching bases. This CDR3 comprises 13 residues. The V gene's germline CDR1 is SGHTA and CDR2 FQGTGA. CDR3: CASSGHPTGPPAF. CDR3 bases: TGTGCCAGCAGCGGACACCCGACAGGACCACCCGCCTTC.

The chain uses TRBV3-1 and TRBJ1-2, with unresolved D. CDR1 is LGHDT, CDR2 YNNKEL, per germline (reference sequence). This CDR3 spans 14 amino acids. Between the trimmed V and J ends, which lost 2 bases and 3 bases, there was a span of 10 bases. CDR3 residues: CASSQTQDYYGYTF. For the CDR3, the DNA is TGTGCCAGCAGCCAAACTCAAGATTACTATGGCTACACCTTC.

This clonotype was counted a few times. The chain carries TRBV15 and TRBJ1-5; D gene ambiguous. Between the trimmed V and J ends, which lost 1 base and 0 bases, there was a span of 16 bases. This CDR3 comprises 18 residues. The V gene's germline CDR1 is LNHNV and CDR2 YYDKDF (reference sequence). The CDR3 loop reads CATSRAEREVYSNQPQHF. CDR3 nucleotide sequence: TGTGCCACCAGCAGAGCGGAAAGGGAGGTGTATAGCAATCAGCCCCAGCATTTT.

This clonotype was detected a few times. The J gene is TRBJ2-7, the V gene TRBV12-3 or TRBV12-4; 12 bases match TRBD2. CDR3 length equals 19 residues. V was clipped by 3 bases and J by 0 bases; unmatched bases: 12. The CDR3 region has the DNA TGTGCCAGCAGTTTTATCCTAGCGGGGGGGACGGTTAGCTCCTACGAGCAGTACTTC. Amino acid sequence: CASSFILAGGTVSSYEQYF.

V and J are TRBV4-3 and TRBJ2-6; 12 bases fit TRBD2. This CDR3 is 19 amino acids long. Per the germline V gene, CDR1 is LGHNA and CDR2 is YSLEER. The trim removed 0 bases at V and 0 bases at J, leaving 3 bases unmatched. CDR3 sequence reads: CASSQDPSGGGSGANVLTF. Written as DNA, the CDR3 is TGCGCCAGCAGCCAAGATCCTAGCGGGGGGGGCTCTGGGGCCAACGTCCTGACTTTC.

A word on this clonotype: Because the CDR3 is missing its conserved closing phenylalanine or tryptophan, this is likely a read error. The gene calls are TRBV7-6 and TRBJ1-2, with 9 bases identical to TRBD1. V was pared by 2 bases and J by 4 bases, with 5 bases of the junction left unmatched. Germline values: CDR1 SGHVS, CDR2 FNYEAQ. The CDR3 totals 15 residues. CDR3 sequence reads: CASSLTGTGFYGYTY. CDR3 bases: TGTGCCAGCAGCTTAACCGGGACAGGGTTCTATGGCTACACCTAC.

CDR3 protein: CSAITGTPYEQYV. In DNA, the CDR3 is TGCAGTGCGATAACCGGGACACCCTACGAGCAGTACGTC. The chain links TRBV20-1 to TRBJ2-7; D possibly corresponds to TRBD1 (6 bases). Germline loops: CDR1 DFQATT, CDR2 SNEGSKA (reference sequence). Trimming shortened V by 6 bases and J by 2 bases, and 14 bases separated the two germline ends. The CDR3 extends over 13 amino acids.

The V call is TRBV2, the J call TRBJ1-5; D is undetermined. The CDR3 totals 16 residues. V was trimmed by 1 base and J by 0 bases, leaving 10 bases between them. The germline CDR1 and CDR2 sequences are SNHLY and FYNNEI. CDR3 coding DNA: TGTGCCAGCAGTGAAGGGGCCGATTATAGCAATCAGCCCCAGCATTTT. It is translated as CASSEGADYSNQPQHF.

This chain links TRBV4-1 with TRBJ1-2; D not certain. The germline V gene encodes CDR1 MGHRA and CDR2 YSYEKL. The CDR3 length is 14 residues. V was trimmed by 3 bases and J by 6 bases, leaving 14 bases between them. The CDR3: CASSHSTAGDGYTF. In DNA form, the CDR3 reads TGCGCCAGCAGCCATAGTACGGCTGGGGATGGCTACACCTTC.

In this sample, this clonotype turned up a few times. The chain links TRBV6-5 to TRBJ2-1, with TRBD2 identical over 11 bases. Germline CDR1 MNHEY, CDR2 SVGAGI. J was trimmed by 8 bases and V by 1 base; bases with no gene match: 7. This CDR3 region has 16 residues. The CDR3 spells CASSYLASGGQDEQFF. For the CDR3, the DNA is TGTGCCAGCAGTTACTTGGCTAGCGGGGGGCAGGATGAGCAGTTCTTC.

This clonotype has a handful of counts. The V call is TRBV6-6, the J call TRBJ2-1; tentative D call: TRBD2 (6 bases). The CDR3 has 12 amino acids. Looked up from germline, CDR1 is MNHNY and CDR2 is SVGAGI (reference sequence). V was pared by 5 bases and J by 9 bases, with 11 bases between. For the CDR3, the DNA is TGTGCCAGCAGTCATCTCGGGGGTGAGCAGTTCTTC. Amino acids: CASSHLGGEQFF.

The rearrangement links TRBV27 to TRBJ2-1, with unresolved D. The germline V gene has CDR1 MNHEY and CDR2 SMNVEV (reference sequence). The CDR3 extends over 15 amino acids. With 4 bases removed from V and 0 bases from J, the gap between germline ends came to 10 bases. The CDR3 sequence: CASSSDLISYNEQFF. The CDR3 nucleotides are TGTGCCAGCAGTTCCGACTTGATCTCCTACAATGAGCAGTTCTTC.

This rearrangement joins TRBV27 to TRBJ1-5, with 9 bases that match TRBD1. The V segment lost 10 bases and the J segment 10 bases; nucleotides outside the gene matches: 5. CDR1 is MNHEY and CDR2 is SMNVEV in the germline V gene (reference sequence). The CDR3 consists of 11 residues. The CDR3: CATGQGKPQHF. The CDR3 DNA sequence: TGTGCCACGGGACAGGGAAAACCCCAGCATTTT.

About this clonotype: One junction end does not reproduce the germline sequence, and a read error may be involved. This chain links TRBV2 with TRBJ2-6; a weak D match, TRBD1 (5 bases). The germline V gene has CDR1 SNHLY and CDR2 FYNNEI. The CDR3 has 16 residues. The CDR3 DNA reads TGTGCCAGCATCTGGGTCAGGAGCTCTGGGGCCAACGCCCTGACTTTC. Translating it yields CASIWVRSSGANALTF. The full variable domain, its missing parts supplied by reference TRBV2 and TRBJ2-6, is EPEVTQTPSHQVTQMGQEVILRCVPISNHLYFYWYRQILGQKVEFLVSFYNNEISEKSEIFDDQFSVERPDGSNFTLKIRSTKLEDSAMYFCASIWVRSSGANALTFGAGSRLTVL.

The chain has TRBV7-9 and TRBJ1-4; 8 nucleotides align to TRBD1. CDR3 size: 15 residues. Germline lookup yields CDR1 SEHNR and CDR2 FQNEAQ (reference sequence). V was clipped by 5 bases and J by 7 bases; unmatched bases: 9. CDR3 DNA: TGTGCCAGCAGCCCCATGGACAGGGCCGGTGAAAAACTGTTTTTT. Translation gives CASSPMDRAGEKLFF.

The chain recombines TRBV24-1 with TRBJ2-1; TRBD1 is a possible D gene (5 bases). The CDR3 totals 18 residues. V was trimmed by 1 base and J by 0 bases, leaving 15 bases between them. The germline gives CDR1 KGHDR, CDR2 SFDVKD. CDR3 residues: CATSDFTLQESSYNEQFF. DNA of the CDR3: TGTGCCACCAGTGATTTCACGCTACAGGAGAGCTCCTACAATGAGCAGTTCTTC.

The CDR3 spells CASSLAEQYV. The CDR3 nucleotides read TGTGCCAGCAGCTTGGCCGAGCAGTACGTC. This chain connects TRBV5-4 to TRBJ2-7, with D unresolved. This CDR3 contains 10 residues. Germline V CDR1 and CDR2: SGHNT, YYREEE (reference sequence). The germline V and J ends were trimmed by 0 bases and 6 bases, with 1 base remaining between them.

V usage is TRBV7-8 and J usage is TRBJ1-1; D perhaps matches TRBD1 (6 bases). V gave up 8 bases and J gave up 5 bases, with 15 bases separating them. The CDR3 extends over 13 amino acids. Germline CDR1 SGHVS, CDR2 FQNEAQ. CDR3 coding DNA: TGTGCCAGCCACGGGGAAGGGGGGACTGAAGCTTTCTTT. It is translated as CASHGEGGTEAFF.

At least ten counts were recorded for this clonotype. The V and J genes are TRBV7-2 and TRBJ2-2; D tentatively fits TRBD1 or TRBD2 (6 bases each). This CDR3 is built from 16 residues. The ends were cut back, 5 bases at V and 2 bases at J, with 15 bases in the middle. Germline CDR1 reads SGHTA; CDR2 reads FQGNSA. The chain's CDR3 is CASSGGPYLNTGELFF. CDR3 DNA sequence: TGTGCCAGCAGCGGGGGGCCCTATCTCAACACCGGGGAGCTGTTTTTT.

This chain joins TRBV4-1 and TRBJ2-4; either TRBD1 or TRBD2 may fit D (5 bases each). The CDR3 is made up of 15 amino acids. Trimming stripped 4 bases from V and 0 bases from J, with 10 bases between. CDR1 and CDR2 from the germline V gene are MGHRA and YSYEKL. The CDR3 DNA reads TGCGCCAGCAGCCCGGGACGGTTAGCCAAAAACATTCAGTACTTC. Protein sequence: CASSPGRLAKNIQYF.

This clonotype occurred once. At one of its ends the junction is not consistent with the germline gene, which may arise from a read error. The chain employs TRBV25-1 and TRBJ1-3, with D uncertain. CDR1 and CDR2 from the germline V gene are MGHDK and SYGVNS. The CDR3 consists of 16 residues. The CDR3 coding sequence is TGTGCCAGCAGTCCGTATCATGAGAGCTCTGAAAACACCATATATTTT. Its translation: CASSPYHESSENTIYF.